The 26 T cell receptor beta chains below all came from one sample that was sequenced in a study of blood T cell repertoires in COVID-19. Generated by immunoSEQ multiplex PCR, the TCRdb table keeps only in-frame clones and is missing some. The table has around 86,000 clones, more than 80% seen once. Sequencing was done on a sample of peripheral blood. These receptors all stem from a woman of 80 years or more with acute or convalescent COVID-19.

In this sample, this clone turned up once. V usage is TRBV19 and J usage is TRBJ2-5; 7 bases are shared with TRBD2. Unmatched junction bases numbered 7, after V lost 2 bases and J lost 4 bases. The CDR3 runs 15 residues. The germline V gene encodes CDR1 LNHDA and CDR2 SQIVND (reference sequence). CDR3 loop: CASSIYGRSRETQYF. The CDR3 region has the DNA TGTGCCAGTAGTATATACGGGAGGAGCCGAGAGACCCAGTACTTC.

The chain's CDR3 is CASSLSHAGGYTF. The CDR3 DNA is TGTGCCAGCAGCTTATCGCATGCAGGTGGCTACACCTTC. This rearrangement joins TRBV7-2 to TRBJ1-2; no firm D call. This CDR3 contains 13 residues. V was clipped by 2 bases and J by 7 bases, with 11 bases between them. From germline, CDR1 is SGHTA and CDR2 FQGNSA.

The V gene is TRBV7-2, the J gene TRBJ1-1, with D tentatively TRBD1 (5 bases). The CDR3 runs to 16 residues. Germline V gene lookup returns CDR1 SGHTA and CDR2 FQGNSA. V was cut by 1 base and J by 0 bases, with 12 bases left in between. The CDR3 DNA reads TGTGCCAGCAGCTTAGAGCACAGGTTAATGAACACTGAAGCTTTCTTT. It yields the protein CASSLEHRLMNTEAFF. The whole variable domain, remainder taken from reference TRBV7-2 and TRBJ1-1, is GAGVSQSPSNKVTEKGKDVELRCDPISGHTALYWYRQSLGQGLEFLIYFQGNSAPDKSGLPSDRFSAERTGGSVSTLTIQRTQQEDSAVYLCASSLEHRLMNTEAFFGQGTRLTVV.

This CDR3 reads CASREDSVNYNEQFF. CDR3 in DNA: TGTGCCAGCAGAGAGGACAGCGTCAACTACAATGAGCAGTTCTTC. This chain connects TRBV6-5 to TRBJ2-1; possible D gene TRBD1, 6 bases. Germline V gene sequence: CDR1 MNHEY, CDR2 SVGAGI. There are 15 residues in the CDR3. The V and J ends lost 6 bases and 3 bases respectively, with 15 bases between them.

The chain employs TRBV6-5 and TRBJ1-4, with D unclear. From germline, CDR1 is MNHEY and CDR2 SVGAGI. Between the trimmed V and J ends, which lost 7 bases and 0 bases, there was a span of 9 bases. CDR3 length: 14 amino acids. CDR3 protein: CASKTAATNEKLFF. The DNA for the CDR3 is TGTGCCAGCAAAACGGCGGCAACTAATGAAAAACTGTTTTTT.

The chain employs TRBV24-1 and TRBJ2-7, with TRBD1 as a possible D gene (5 bases). There are 15 residues in the CDR3. With 4 bases removed from V and 5 bases from J, the gap between germline ends came to 17 bases. Germline CDR1 and CDR2: KGHDR and SFDVKD. The CDR3 nucleotides are TGTGCCACCAGTGACCGTGGTCAGGGAAAGGACGAGCAGTACTTC. This gives the protein CATSDRGQGKDEQYF.

The CDR3 protein is CASSSPYGGNTEAFF. The DNA for the CDR3 is TGTGCCAGCAGTTCCCCTTACGGCGGGAACACTGAAGCTTTCTTT. The chain is built from TRBV28 and TRBJ1-1; D is ambiguous. Germline V CDR1 and CDR2: MDHEN, SYDVKM. V was trimmed by 4 bases and J by 1 base, leaving 13 bases between them. The CDR3 extends over 15 amino acids.

J is TRBJ2-1 and V is TRBV5-1; TRBD1 aligns across 8 bases. Germline loops: CDR1 SGHRS, CDR2 YFSETQ. This CDR3 is 14 amino acids long. The V segment lost 3 bases and the J segment 9 bases; nucleotides outside the gene matches: 8. CDR3 DNA sequence: TGCGCCAGCAGCTACGGGACAGGCAGCGGTGAGCAGTTCTTC. Protein sequence: CASSYGTGSGEQFF.

This clone is a singleton in its sample. The chain carries TRBV7-9 and TRBJ2-2; 16 bases line up with TRBD2. Germline V gene lookup returns CDR1 SEHNR and CDR2 FQNEAQ (reference sequence). V trimming: 3 bases; J trimming: 7 bases; junction bases outside the gene matches: 11. The CDR3 contains 19 residues. The CDR3 nucleotides read TGTGCCAGCAGCTTCCTGGGACTAGCGGGAGGGCCCTCTCGCGGGGAGCTGTTTTTT. Protein product: CASSFLGLAGGPSRGELFF.

This clone came up a few times. The genes are TRBV27 and TRBJ1-5; D not resolved. V dropped 3 bases and J dropped 6 bases, with 9 bases sitting between them. Germline CDR1 reads MNHEY; CDR2 reads SMNVEV (reference sequence). The CDR3 length is 13 residues. CDR3 region: CASSFGTSQPQHF. The DNA of the CDR3 is TGTGCCAGCAGTTTTGGTACATCTCAGCCCCAGCATTTT.

A note on this clone: The junction shows a germline mismatch at one end, possibly a read error. The J gene is TRBJ2-7, the V gene TRBV12-3 or TRBV12-4; maybe TRBD1 (6 bases). CDR3 length equals 12 residues. CDR3 coding DNA: TGTGCCAGCACTATACAGGGCGGGCCATCCCATTTC. Translating it yields CASTIQGGPSHF.

CDR3: CASSPDSSGANVLTF. Written as DNA, the CDR3 is TGTGCCAGCAGCCCAGACAGCTCTGGGGCCAACGTCCTGACTTTC. The J gene is TRBJ2-6, the V gene TRBV3-1 (or the pseudogene TRBV3-2); D might be TRBD1 (5 bases). The V end lost 4 bases, the J end lost 0 bases, and 7 bases lay between the germline ends. There are 15 residues in the CDR3. Germline CDR1 LGHDT, CDR2 YNNKEL (reference sequence).

The gene calls are TRBV4-1 and TRBJ1-5, with 7 bases matching TRBD1. After removal of 4 bases from V and 2 bases from J, the junction contained 8 bases not matched to a gene. The CDR3 has 16 amino acids. Germline CDR1 is MGHRA and CDR2 is YSYEKL. CDR3 nucleotides: TGCGCCAGCAGCCCCGTTAGTCAGGGGGGCAATCAGCCCCAGCATTTT. Its protein is CASSPVSQGGNQPQHF.

The chain recombines TRBV18 with TRBJ1-3, with a tentative D call TRBD1 (6 bases). The CDR3 consists of 17 residues. In germline, CDR1 is KGHSH, CDR2 LQKENI. V dropped 3 bases and J dropped 3 bases, with 18 bases sitting between them. The CDR3 DNA reads as TGTGCCAGCTCACCGGTTTTGGGGGCCCGGGATGGAAACACCATATATTTT. Residues: CASSPVLGARDGNTIYF.

This clone came up once. This sequence joins TRBV28 and TRBJ1-1; 8 nucleotides align to TRBD1. The germline gives CDR1 MDHEN, CDR2 SYDVKM. The length of the CDR3 is 17 residues. The junction had 8 bases not matched to a gene; V was cut back by 2 bases and J by 0 bases. CDR3 in amino acids: CASSLGTGGSLNTEAFF. DNA for the CDR3: TGTGCCAGCAGTTTAGGGACAGGCGGCTCCCTGAACACTGAAGCTTTCTTT.

V is TRBV11-2 and J is TRBJ2-4; D not resolved. The CDR3 sequence is 15 residues long. Germline CDR1 and CDR2: SGHAT and FQNNGV. V was clipped by 5 bases and J by 0 bases, with 11 bases between them. CDR3 in amino acids: CASSHPSRAKNIQYF. CDR3 bases: TGTGCCAGCAGCCATCCCTCTAGAGCCAAAAACATTCAGTACTTC.

This chain connects TRBV5-1 to TRBJ2-3, with 7 bases matching TRBD2. Trimming at V came to 0 bases and at J to 3 bases, leaving 7 bases not matched to a gene. Germline V gene data show CDR1 as SGHRS and CDR2 as YFSETQ. The CDR3 spans 16 residues. DNA for the CDR3: TGCGCCAGCAGCTTGGGGCAATCCGGGGGGACAGATACGCAGTATTTT. Amino acids: CASSLGQSGGTDTQYF.

The chain recombines TRBV5-6 with TRBJ2-3; D might be TRBD2 (6 bases). Trimming removed 7 bases from V and 7 bases from J, with 16 bases in between. The germline gives CDR1 SGHDT, CDR2 YYEEEE. The CDR3 totals 13 residues. The CDR3 DNA reads TGTGCCAGCTCCAGGGCGGGGTCGCATACGCAGTATTTT. It codes for CASSRAGSHTQYF. The complete variable domain, with remaining parts taken from reference TRBV5-6 and TRBJ2-3, reads DAGVTQSPTHLIKTRGQQVTLRCSPKSGHDTVSWYQQALGQGPQFIFQYYEEEERQRGNFPDRFSGHQFPNYSSELNVNALLLGDSALYLCASSRAGSHTQYFGPGTRLTVL.

The chain recombines TRBV7-2 with TRBJ1-5; 7 bases are shared with TRBD1. This CDR3 has 14 residues. Trimming cost V 4 bases and J 2 bases; bases outside gene matches: 2. From germline, CDR1 is SGHTA and CDR2 FQGNSA. DNA for the CDR3: TGTGCCAGCAGCTCTCAGGGGGGCAATCAGCCCCAGCATTTT. Amino acid sequence: CASSSQGGNQPQHF.

This clone is a singleton in its sample. This rearrangement joins TRBV28 to TRBJ2-1; 10 nucleotides line up with TRBD2. With 4 bases clipped from V and 10 bases from J, the junction kept 4 bases outside the gene matches. The germline V gene encodes CDR1 MDHEN and CDR2 SYDVKM. The CDR3 consists of 13 residues. In DNA, the CDR3 is TGTGCCAGCAGTTCCGGGACTAGCGTGGAGCAGTTCTTC. Amino acid sequence: CASSSGTSVEQFF.

This clone was observed a single time. The rearrangement uses TRBV11-3 and TRBJ2-7, with 11 bases aligning to TRBD2. J gave up 7 bases and V 5 bases, and 10 bases lay outside the gene matches. Germline CDR1 reads SGHNT; CDR2 reads YENEEA. The CDR3 has 15 amino acids. CDR3 residues: CASSLFVAGGQEQYF. The CDR3, as DNA: TGTGCCAGCAGCCTCTTTGTAGCGGGAGGGCAAGAGCAGTACTTC. Based on the CDR3 plus reference TRBV11-3 and TRBJ2-7, the full variable domain is EAGVVQSPRYKIIEKKQPVAFWCNPISGHNTLYWYLQNLGQGPELLIRYENEEAVDDSQLPKDRFSAERLKGVDSTLKIQPAELGDSAVYLCASSLFVAGGQEQYFGPGTRLTVT.

The chain carries TRBV20-1 and TRBJ2-1, with TRBD2 matching 9 bases. The CDR3 is 18 residues long. V shed 3 bases and J 0 bases; nucleotides not matched to a gene: 12. Looked up from germline, CDR1 is DFQATT and CDR2 is SNEGSKA (reference sequence). The DNA of the CDR3 is TGCAGTGCTAGTGTAGTGACTAGCGGACTGAGCTCCTACAATGAGCAGTTCTTC. Its protein product is CSASVVTSGLSSYNEQFF.

This CDR3 reads CASSPGGLAGGNTGELFF. CDR3 coding DNA: TGCGCCAGCAGCCCTGGGGGACTAGCGGGAGGAAACACCGGGGAGCTGTTTTTT. The rearrangement links TRBV5-1 to TRBJ2-2; TRBD2 matches at 15 bases. CDR1 SGHRS and CDR2 YFSETQ come from the germline V gene. The J segment lost 2 bases and the V segment lost 4 bases, leaving 6 bases of the junction unmatched. The CDR3 extends over 18 amino acids.

V and J are TRBV3-1 (or the pseudogene TRBV3-2) and TRBJ2-5; D is perhaps TRBD1 (6 bases). The CDR3 covers 14 residues. V was pared by 3 bases and J by 5 bases, with 13 bases between. CDR1 and CDR2 from the germline V gene are LGHDT and YNNKEL (reference sequence). As DNA, the CDR3 is TGTGCCAGCAGCCAGACAGGAGAGCGGGAGACCCAGTACTTC. Protein: CASSQTGERETQYF.

The chain carries TRBV4-3 and TRBJ2-5, with unresolved D. Germline V gene lookup returns CDR1 LGHNA and CDR2 YSLEER. CDR3 length: 13 amino acids. V lost 4 bases and J lost 5, with 11 bases in between. This CDR3 is CASSPLNGETQYF. For the CDR3, the DNA is TGCGCCAGCAGCCCCCTGAACGGGGAGACCCAGTACTTC.

The rearrangement links TRBV6-5 to TRBJ2-4, with unresolved D. The V gene lost 5 bases and the J gene lost 0 bases, with 11 bases spanning the gap. The CDR3 covers 15 residues. Per the germline V gene, CDR1 is MNHEY and CDR2 is SVGAGI. The CDR3 region is CASSKTNLAKNIQYF. The DNA for the CDR3 is TGTGCCAGCAGTAAGACAAATCTAGCCAAAAACATTCAGTACTTC.